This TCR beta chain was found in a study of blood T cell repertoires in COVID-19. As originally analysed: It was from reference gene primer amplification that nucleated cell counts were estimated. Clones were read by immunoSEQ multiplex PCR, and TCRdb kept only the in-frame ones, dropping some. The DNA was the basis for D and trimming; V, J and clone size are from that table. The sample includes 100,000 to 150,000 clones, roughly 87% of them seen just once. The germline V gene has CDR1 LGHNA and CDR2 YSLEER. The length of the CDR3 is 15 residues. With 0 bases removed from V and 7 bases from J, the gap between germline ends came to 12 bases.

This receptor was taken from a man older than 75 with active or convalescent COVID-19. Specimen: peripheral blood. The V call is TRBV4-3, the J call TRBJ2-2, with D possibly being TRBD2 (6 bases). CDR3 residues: CASSQDAGQDGELFF. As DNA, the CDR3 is TGCGCCAGCAGCCAAGATGCGGGGCAGGACGGGGAGCTGTTTTTT.